The TCR beta chain described here comes from a study of blood T cell repertoires in COVID-19. Background on the study: The cDNA or gDNA used as material had been derived from T cells, B-cell-depleted T cells, or PBMCs.

This CDR3 is built from 17 residues. Trimming removed 1 base from V and 1 base from J, with 13 bases in between. Looked up from germline, CDR1 is SGHVS and CDR2 is FNYEAQ. As handled by the study authors: Nucleated cell counts were estimated from reference gene primer amplification. The repertoire was sequenced with immunoSEQ multiplex PCR; TCRdb's copy has only in-frame clones and lacks some. For V, J and clone size, that table is used; D and trimming come from the DNA. The data hold about 150,000 clones, with about four fifths observed a single time. The specimen sequenced was peripheral blood. The source is an older man with active or convalescent COVID-19. This chain links TRBV7-6 with TRBJ2-2; D is perhaps TRBD1 (6 bases). In DNA form, the CDR3 reads TGTGCCAGCAGCTTAGGCCCGGGACAAGGGAACACCGGGGAGCTGTTTTTT. As protein: CASSLGPGQGNTGELFF.